The 8 T cell receptor beta chains below were found in one sample sequenced in a study of T-cell memory formation after mild COVID-19. TCRdb reprocessed the 5' RACE reads via MiXCR and lists one record per CDR3 protein. The sample yields about 360,000 distinct CDR3 sequences, approximately 15% seen once. The source material was PBMCs or a T cell subset sorted from them (not recorded which). These receptors were taken from a man aged 18-30 years who had mild COVID-19 (a few samples of this study predate the infection). Cell type and time point are not known.

This clonotype turned up a few times. The rearrangement links TRBV7-8 to TRBJ1-5; D remains ambiguous. V lost 0 bases, J lost 4 bases, and 10 bases lay in between. Germline CDR1 SGHVS, CDR2 FQNEAQ. The CDR3 is 15 residues long. The CDR3 protein is CASSLAGIFNQPQHF. In DNA form, the CDR3 reads TGTGCCAGCAGCTTAGCGGGGATTTTTAATCAGCCCCAGCATTTT. The variable domain in full, with the rest retrieved from reference TRBV7-8 and TRBJ1-5, is GAGVSQSPRYKVAKRGQDVALRCDPISGHVSLFWYQQALGQGPEFLTYFQNEAQLDKSGLPSDRFFAERPEGSVSTLKIQRTQQEDSAVYLCASSLAGIFNQPQHFGDGTRLSIL.

The chain combines TRBV19 with TRBJ1-1; D is unclear. The CDR3 consists of 11 residues. Trimming left V 4 bases short and J 10 bases short, with 10 bases between. Germline-derived CDR1 and CDR2 are LNHDA and SQIVND (reference sequence). The CDR3 DNA reads TGTGCCAGTAGTACCACATCGGTAGCTTTCTTT. Protein: CASSTTSVAFF. The variable domain in full, completed from reference TRBV19 and TRBJ1-1, reads DGGITQSPKYLFRKEGQNVTLSCEQNLNHDAMYWYRQDPGQGLRLIYYSQIVNDFQKGDIAEGYSVSREKKESFPLTVTSAQKNPTAFYLCASSTTSVAFFGQGTRLTVV.

This clonotype was found many times. The gene calls are TRBV7-2 and TRBJ1-2, with a possible D match to TRBD1 (5 bases). The CDR3 has 14 residues. CDR1 and CDR2 from the germline V gene are SGHTA and FQGNSA. Trimming pared 1 base from V and 4 bases from J, leaving 10 bases between. The CDR3 protein is CASSLVGGTYGYTF. CDR3 sequence (DNA): TGTGCCAGCAGCTTAGTAGGCGGGACCTATGGCTACACCTTC. Drawing the rest from reference TRBV7-2 and TRBJ1-2, the complete variable domain is GAGVSQSPSNKVTEKGKDVELRCDPISGHTALYWYRQSLGQGLEFLIYFQGNSAPDKSGLPSDRFSAERTGGSVSTLTIQRTQQEDSAVYLCASSLVGGTYGYTFGSGTRLTVV.

At least ten counts were recorded for this clonotype. V and J are TRBV7-2 and TRBJ2-1; tentatively, D is TRBD1 (6 bases). Germline CDR1 reads SGHTA; CDR2 reads FQGNSA. CDR3 size: 14 residues. Between the trimmed V and J ends, which lost 4 bases and 8 bases, there was a span of 15 bases. CDR3: CASSSFRAGDEQFF. CDR3 nucleotide sequence: TGTGCCAGCAGCTCCTTCAGGGCAGGGGATGAGCAGTTCTTC.

The genes are TRBV14 and TRBJ1-2; unclear D gene. Trimming removed 2 bases at V and 6 bases at J, with 22 bases between. Germline V gene data show CDR1 as SGHDN and CDR2 as FVKESK. CDR3 length equals 17 residues. CDR3 sequence reads: CASSQNVGQAELDGYTF. For the CDR3, the DNA is TGTGCCAGCAGCCAAAACGTGGGTCAGGCTGAACTGGATGGCTACACCTTC. Combining the CDR3 with reference TRBV14 and TRBJ1-2 gives the whole variable domain EAGVTQFPSHSVIEKGQTVTLRCDPISGHDNLYWYRRVMGKEIKFLLHFVKESKQDESGMPNNRFLAERTGGTYSTLKVQPAELEDSGVYFCASSQNVGQAELDGYTFGSGTRLTVV.

This clonotype was observed a handful of times. This chain uses TRBV29-1 with TRBJ2-5; 8 nucleotides align to TRBD2. The CDR3 loop spans 13 amino acids. The germline CDR1 and CDR2 sequences are SQVTM and ANQGSEA. J lost 4 bases, V lost 1 base, and 2 bases had no gene match. The CDR3 DNA follows: TGCAGCGTTGAAGTAGCGGGGACAGAGACCCAGTACTTC. It encodes CSVEVAGTETQYF.

This clonotype was seen ten or more times. V usage is TRBV5-1 and J usage is TRBJ2-7, with D perhaps given as TRBD1 or TRBD2 (6 bases each). The CDR3 totals 14 residues. The germline V and J ends were trimmed by 0 bases and 6 bases, with 13 bases remaining between them. Germline CDR1 SGHRS, CDR2 YFSETQ. This CDR3 reads CASSLGSGGGEQYF. Here the CDR3 DNA reads TGCGCCAGCAGCTTGGGATCAGGAGGGGGCGAGCAGTACTTC.

This clonotype has just a few counts. The chain has TRBV6-5 and TRBJ2-3, with 7 bases aligning to TRBD2. The germline CDR1 and CDR2 sequences are MNHEY and SVGAGI. The ends lost 7 bases at V and 2 bases at J; junction bases unmatched: 6. The CDR3 is 14 residues long. CDR3 DNA: TGTGCCAGCAATAAAGCGGGGTCCACAGATACGCAGTATTTT. Amino acid sequence: CASNKAGSTDTQYF.